The 8 T cell receptor beta chains reported below all come from one sample, sequenced in a study of shared T cell receptors in the human thymus. Assay used: immunoSEQ multiplex PCR; TCRdb lists only in-frame clones, some missing. The sample lists 720,000 or so clones, roughly 85% occurring once. These data also featured in a second study, about human thymus T cells.

The sequencing input was thymocytes. The receptors were sampled from a girl under three years old with a congenital heart defect.

As DNA, the CDR3 is TGTGCCAGCAGTTTACCGCGCGATCCCTACGAGCAGTACTTC. Its translation: CASSLPRDPYEQYF. J is TRBJ2-7 and V is TRBV28; D is unclear. V shed 2 bases and J shed 2 bases, with 10 bases lying between them. This CDR3 is built from 14 residues. Germline V gene sequence: CDR1 MDHEN, CDR2 SYDVKM. The complete variable domain, with remaining parts taken from reference TRBV28 and TRBJ2-7, reads DVKVTQSSRYLVKRTGEKVFLECVQDMDHENMFWYRQDPGLGLRLIYFSYDVKMKEKGDIPEGYSVSREKKERFSLILESASTNQTSMYLCASSLPRDPYEQYFGPGTRLTVT.

The genes are TRBV11-2 and TRBJ1-1; 7 bases match TRBD1. The CDR3 spans 15 residues. From germline, CDR1 is SGHAT and CDR2 FQNNGV. V lost 4 bases to trimming and J lost 11 bases; unmatched junction nucleotides: 16. The CDR3 spells CASSSGITGVQRAFF. CDR3 nucleotides: TGTGCCAGCAGCTCCGGGATAACAGGGGTGCAACGGGCTTTCTTT.

This sequence joins TRBV19 and TRBJ1-1, with D uncertain. This CDR3 contains 12 residues. Trimming shortened V by 6 bases and J by 9 bases, and 14 bases separated the two germline ends. Germline-derived CDR1 and CDR2 are LNHDA and SQIVND (reference sequence). The CDR3 spells CASRPDTYQAFF. Here the CDR3 DNA reads TGTGCCAGTAGACCAGACACATACCAAGCTTTCTTT.

The rearrangement links TRBV7-2 to TRBJ2-7; TRBD2 aligns across 14 bases. The CDR3 is made up of 18 amino acids. Germline V gives CDR1 SGHTA, CDR2 FQGNSA. Losses at the gene ends were 5 bases for V and 0 bases for J; bases not matched to a gene: 9. CDR3 residues: CASSQGLAGGLHSYEQYF. The DNA of the CDR3 is TGTGCCAGCAGCCAAGGACTAGCGGGGGGACTCCACTCCTACGAGCAGTACTTC.

V usage is TRBV15 and J usage is TRBJ1-1, with TRBD1 identical over 7 bases. The germline V gene encodes CDR1 LNHNV and CDR2 YYDKDF (reference sequence). V shed 4 bases and J 3 bases; nucleotides not matched to a gene: 20. The CDR3 has 19 amino acids. In DNA form, the CDR3 reads TGTGCCACCAGCACCAACCTTACCCAAAAGGGGGCTATTGACACTGAAGCTTTCTTT. Translating gives CATSTNLTQKGAIDTEAFF. The variable domain in full, with the rest retrieved from reference TRBV15 and TRBJ1-1, is DAMVIQNPRYQVTQFGKPVTLSCSQTLNHNVMYWYQQKSSQAPKLLFHYYDKDFNNEADTPDNFQSRRPNTSFCFLDIRSPGLGDTAMYLCATSTNLTQKGAIDTEAFFGQGTRLTVV.

V is TRBV9 and J is TRBJ1-1; 7 nucleotides agree with TRBD1. Unmatched junction bases numbered 10, after V lost 1 base and J lost 7 bases. The V gene's germline CDR1 is SGDLS and CDR2 YYNGEE. The CDR3 covers 15 residues. CDR3 loop: CASSVSGGGWSEAFF. The CDR3 nucleotides are TGTGCCAGCAGCGTATCAGGGGGAGGTTGGAGTGAAGCTTTCTTT.

This rearrangement joins TRBV6-5 to TRBJ1-1; D remains unclear. The V end lost 2 bases, the J end lost 1 base, and 11 bases lay between the germline ends. From germline, CDR1 is MNHEY and CDR2 SVGAGI. The CDR3 has 15 residues. The CDR3 loop reads CASSYGGSQNTEAFF. CDR3 nucleotide sequence: TGTGCCAGCAGTTACGGAGGCAGTCAGAACACTGAAGCTTTCTTT.

This chain joins TRBV9 and TRBJ1-2, with 8 bases fitting TRBD1. From germline, CDR1 is SGDLS and CDR2 YYNGEE. V lost 5 bases and J lost 8; bases outside the gene matches: 11. The CDR3 has 14 residues. CDR3 region: CASSAGGTGKGYTF. In DNA form, the CDR3 reads TGTGCCAGCAGTGCCGGAGGGACAGGTAAAGGCTACACCTTC.